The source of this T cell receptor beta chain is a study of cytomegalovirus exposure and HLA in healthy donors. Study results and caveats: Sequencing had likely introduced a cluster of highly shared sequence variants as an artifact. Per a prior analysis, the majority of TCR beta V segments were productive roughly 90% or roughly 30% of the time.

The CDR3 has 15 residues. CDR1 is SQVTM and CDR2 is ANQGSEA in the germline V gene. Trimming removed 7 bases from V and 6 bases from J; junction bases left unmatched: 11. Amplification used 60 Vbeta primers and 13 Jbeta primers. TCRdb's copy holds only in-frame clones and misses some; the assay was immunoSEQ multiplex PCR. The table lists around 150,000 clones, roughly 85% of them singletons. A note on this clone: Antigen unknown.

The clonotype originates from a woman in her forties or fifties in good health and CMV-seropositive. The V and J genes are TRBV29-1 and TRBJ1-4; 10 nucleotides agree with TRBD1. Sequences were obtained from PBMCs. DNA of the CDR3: TGCAGCGCCCTATCTATCGACAGGGGGCATGAAAAACTGTTTTTT. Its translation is CSALSIDRGHEKLFF.